The T cell receptor (beta chain) described here comes from a study of blood T cells in healthy people across ages. Findings and caveats of the study: The lack of PBMC sorting stopped any conclusive naive versus antigen-experienced comparison. Age brought a roughly linear fall in TCR beta diversity measured per million T cells. The donors' CMV status was not determined, possibly confounding changes in expanded clonotypes.

This clonotype occurred a few times. Antigen: not known. The germline gives CDR1 DFQATT, CDR2 SNEGSKA (reference sequence). J was trimmed by 2 bases and V by 3 bases; bases with no gene match: 2. The CDR3 has 13 amino acids. It was with a sample-barcoded 5' primer and a J-beta primer mix that a second PCR of roughly 6 to 12 cycles was run. The template-switch adaptor was a 5' adaptor with 12 random nucleotides. It tagged each cDNA molecule. TCRdb processed the 5' RACE reads anew with MiXCR; each CDR3 protein has one entry. The sample contains about 1,400,000 distinct CDR3 sequences, roughly 45% of which appear only once.

The sequencing input was blood. The chain has TRBV20-1 and TRBJ2-5; 8 bases agree with TRBD2. The TCR sequence derives from a young woman in good health. This CDR3 reads CSARTSVQETQYF. CDR3 coding DNA: TGCAGTGCTAGGACTAGCGTACAAGAGACCCAGTACTTC.